The present entry profiles one T cell receptor (beta chain) with its context. Its cognate antigen is unknown. PCR involved 60 Vbeta and 13 Jbeta primers. Profiling relied on immunoSEQ multiplex PCR, and the TCRdb table lists in-frame clones only, not all of them. The sample has some 120,000 clones, about 80% seen once. The CDR3 extends over 13 amino acids. Germline CDR1 MNHNS, CDR2 SASEGT. This specimen belongs to a study of cytomegalovirus exposure and HLA in healthy donors. Regarding the study as a whole: Accurate prediction of most subjects' HLA-A and HLA-B alleles from TCR beta sequences was reported. Roughly uniform depth of sequencing across donors was assumed in presence/absence analyses. Cytomegalovirus-associated TCR beta chains were listed, numbering more than 150. After further analysis at a later stage, under 20,000 TCR beta sequences were associated with HLA alleles at 0.05 false discovery rate.

The source material was PBMCs. The sequence derives from a female donor in good health and CMV-seronegative. The J gene is TRBJ2-5, the V gene TRBV6-1; 7 bases agree with TRBD1. The J call may not be correct, given that the DNA end is closer to TRBJ2-7. The CDR3, as DNA: TGTGCCACCTCCCGACAGGGTATCGACGAGCAGTACTTC. This translates into CATSRQGIDEQYF.